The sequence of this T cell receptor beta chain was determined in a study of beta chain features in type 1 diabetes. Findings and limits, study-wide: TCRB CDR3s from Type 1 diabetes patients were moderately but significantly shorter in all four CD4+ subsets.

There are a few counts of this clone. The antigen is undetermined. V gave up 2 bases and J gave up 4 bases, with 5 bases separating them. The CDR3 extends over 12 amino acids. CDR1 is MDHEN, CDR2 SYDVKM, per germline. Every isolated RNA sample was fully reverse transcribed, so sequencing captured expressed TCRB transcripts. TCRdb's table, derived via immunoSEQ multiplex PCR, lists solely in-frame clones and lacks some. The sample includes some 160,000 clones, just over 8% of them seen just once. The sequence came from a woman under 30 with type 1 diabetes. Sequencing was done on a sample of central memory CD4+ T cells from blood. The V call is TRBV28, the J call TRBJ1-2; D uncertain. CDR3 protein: CASSLEGYGYTF. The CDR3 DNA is TGTGCCAGCAGTTTAGAGGGCTATGGCTACACCTTC.